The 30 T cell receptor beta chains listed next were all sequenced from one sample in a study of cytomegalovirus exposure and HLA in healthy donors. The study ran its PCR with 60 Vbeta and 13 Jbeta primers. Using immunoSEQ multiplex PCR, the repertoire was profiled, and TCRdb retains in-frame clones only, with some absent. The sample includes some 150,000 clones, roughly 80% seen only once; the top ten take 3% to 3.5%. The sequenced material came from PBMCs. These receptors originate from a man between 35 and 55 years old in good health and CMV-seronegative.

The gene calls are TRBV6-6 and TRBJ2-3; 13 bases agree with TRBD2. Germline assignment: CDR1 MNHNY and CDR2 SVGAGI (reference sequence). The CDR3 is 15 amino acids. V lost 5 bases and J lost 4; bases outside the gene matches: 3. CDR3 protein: CASSKLAGGADTQYF. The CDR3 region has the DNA TGTGCCAGCAGTAAACTAGCGGGAGGGGCAGATACGCAGTATTTT.

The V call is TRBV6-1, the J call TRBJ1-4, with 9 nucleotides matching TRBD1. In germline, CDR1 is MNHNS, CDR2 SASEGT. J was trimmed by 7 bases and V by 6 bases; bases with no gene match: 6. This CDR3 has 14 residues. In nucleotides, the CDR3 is TGTGCCAGCAGATCCGGGACAGGGTCTGAAAAACTGTTTTTT. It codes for CASRSGTGSEKLFF.

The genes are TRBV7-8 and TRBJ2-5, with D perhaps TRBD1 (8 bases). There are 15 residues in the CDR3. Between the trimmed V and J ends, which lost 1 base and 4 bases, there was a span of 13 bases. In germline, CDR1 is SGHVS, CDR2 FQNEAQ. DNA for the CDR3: TGTGCCAGCAGCTTAGATACAGGGGGGGGAGAGACCCAGTACTTC. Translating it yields CASSLDTGGGETQYF.

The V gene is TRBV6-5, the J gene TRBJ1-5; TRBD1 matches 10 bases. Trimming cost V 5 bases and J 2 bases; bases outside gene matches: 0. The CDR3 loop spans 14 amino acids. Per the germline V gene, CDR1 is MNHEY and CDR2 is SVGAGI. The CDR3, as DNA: TGTGCCAGCAGTGGGACAGGGGGCAATCAGCCCCAGCATTTT. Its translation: CASSGTGGNQPQHF.

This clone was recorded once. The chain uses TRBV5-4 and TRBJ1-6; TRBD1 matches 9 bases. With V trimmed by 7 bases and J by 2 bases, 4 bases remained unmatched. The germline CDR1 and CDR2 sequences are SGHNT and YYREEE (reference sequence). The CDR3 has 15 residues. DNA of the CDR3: TGTGCCAGCGGACGGACAGGGGCCTATAATTCACCCCTCCACTTT. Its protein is CASGRTGAYNSPLHF. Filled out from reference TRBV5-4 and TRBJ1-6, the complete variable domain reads ETGVTQSPTHLIKTRGQQVTLRCSSQSGHNTVSWYQQALGQGPQFIFQYYREEENGRGNFPPRFSGLQFPNYSSELNVNALELDDSALYLCASGRTGAYNSPLHFGNGTRLTVT.

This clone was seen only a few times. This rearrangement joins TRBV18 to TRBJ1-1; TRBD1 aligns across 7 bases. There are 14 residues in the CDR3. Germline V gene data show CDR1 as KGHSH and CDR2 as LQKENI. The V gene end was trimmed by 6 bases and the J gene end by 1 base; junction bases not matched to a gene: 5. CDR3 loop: CASSLGQANTEAFF. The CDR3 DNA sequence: TGTGCCAGCTCCCTCGGACAGGCGAACACTGAAGCTTTCTTT.

The CDR3 sequence: CASSLPGQETQYF. CDR3 nucleotide sequence: TGTGCCAGCAGCTTACCGGGGCAAGAGACCCAGTACTTC. The chain links TRBV7-7 to TRBJ2-5; D is possibly TRBD2 (5 bases). Trimming removed 2 bases from V and 2 bases from J, with 6 bases in between. Germline CDR1 and CDR2: SSHAT and FNYEAQ (reference sequence). The CDR3 spans 13 residues.

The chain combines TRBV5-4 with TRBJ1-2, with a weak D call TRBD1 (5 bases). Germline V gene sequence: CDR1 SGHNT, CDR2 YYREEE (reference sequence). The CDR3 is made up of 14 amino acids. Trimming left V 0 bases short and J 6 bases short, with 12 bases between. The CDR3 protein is CASSLGAGMNGYTF. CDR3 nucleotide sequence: TGTGCCAGCAGCTTGGGGGCAGGGATGAATGGCTACACCTTC.

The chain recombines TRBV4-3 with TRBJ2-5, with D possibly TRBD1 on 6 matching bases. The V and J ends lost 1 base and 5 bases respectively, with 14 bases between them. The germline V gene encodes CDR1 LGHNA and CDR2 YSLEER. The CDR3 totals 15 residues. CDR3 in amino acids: CASSQAEGVGETQYF. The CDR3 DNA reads TGCGCCAGCAGCCAAGCTGAGGGGGTAGGTGAGACCCAGTACTTC.

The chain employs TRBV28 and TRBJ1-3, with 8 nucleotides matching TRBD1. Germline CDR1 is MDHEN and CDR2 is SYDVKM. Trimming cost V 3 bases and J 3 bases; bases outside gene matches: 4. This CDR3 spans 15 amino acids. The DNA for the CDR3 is TGTGCCAGCAGTTTGAACAGGGGGTATGGAAACACCATATATTTT. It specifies CASSLNRGYGNTIYF.

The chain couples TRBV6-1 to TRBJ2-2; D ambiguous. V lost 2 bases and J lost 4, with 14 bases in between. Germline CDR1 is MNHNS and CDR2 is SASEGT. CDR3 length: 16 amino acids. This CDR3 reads CASSETARFPTGELFF. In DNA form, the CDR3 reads TGTGCCAGCAGTGAAACGGCGCGGTTCCCCACCGGGGAGCTGTTTTTT.

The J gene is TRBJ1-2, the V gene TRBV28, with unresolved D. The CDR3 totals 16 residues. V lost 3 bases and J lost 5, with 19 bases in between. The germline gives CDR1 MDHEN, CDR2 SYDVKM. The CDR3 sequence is CASSFSETSPLYGYTF. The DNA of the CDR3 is TGTGCCAGCAGTTTTTCGGAGACGTCGCCCCTATATGGCTACACCTTC.

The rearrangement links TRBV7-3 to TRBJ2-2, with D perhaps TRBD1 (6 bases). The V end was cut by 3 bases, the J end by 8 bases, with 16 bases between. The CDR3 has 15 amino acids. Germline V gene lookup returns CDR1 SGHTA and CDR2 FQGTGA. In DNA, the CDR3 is TGTGCCAGCAGCTTGAACCAGGGGCACGGGGGGGAGCTGTTTTTT. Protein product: CASSLNQGHGGELFF.

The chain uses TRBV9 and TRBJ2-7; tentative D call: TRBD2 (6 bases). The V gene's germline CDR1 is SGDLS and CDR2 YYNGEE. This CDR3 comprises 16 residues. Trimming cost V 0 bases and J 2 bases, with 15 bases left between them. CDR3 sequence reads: CASSVGFGGSPYEQYF. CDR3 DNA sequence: TGTGCCAGCAGCGTAGGGTTTGGGGGGTCGCCCTACGAGCAGTACTTC.

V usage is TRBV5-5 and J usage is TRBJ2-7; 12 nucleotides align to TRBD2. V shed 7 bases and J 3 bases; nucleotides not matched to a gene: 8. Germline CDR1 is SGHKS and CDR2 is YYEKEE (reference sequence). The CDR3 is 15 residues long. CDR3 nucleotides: TGTGCCAGCGGCCCTAGACTAGCGGGGGTCTACGAGCAGTACTTC. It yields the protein CASGPRLAGVYEQYF.

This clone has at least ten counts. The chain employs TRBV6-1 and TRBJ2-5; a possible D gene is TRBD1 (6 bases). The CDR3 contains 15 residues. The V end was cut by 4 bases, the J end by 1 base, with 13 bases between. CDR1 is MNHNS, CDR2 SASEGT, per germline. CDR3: CASSGFTGTQETQYF. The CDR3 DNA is TGTGCCAGCAGTGGATTTACAGGGACCCAAGAGACCCAGTACTTC.

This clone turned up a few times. The CDR3 sequence is CASSLSPGLGGELFF. CDR3 nucleotide sequence: TGTGCCAGCAGCTTGTCTCCAGGGCTCGGCGGGGAGCTGTTTTTT. The J gene is TRBJ2-2, the V gene TRBV5-6, with a weak D call TRBD1 (5 bases). This CDR3 has 15 amino acids. Germline V CDR1 and CDR2: SGHDT, YYEEEE. V lost 1 base, J lost 7 bases, and 14 bases lay in between.

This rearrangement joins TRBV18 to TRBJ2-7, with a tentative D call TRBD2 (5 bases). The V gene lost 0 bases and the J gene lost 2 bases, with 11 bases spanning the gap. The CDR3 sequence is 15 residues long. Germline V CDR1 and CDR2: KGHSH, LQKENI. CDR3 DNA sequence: TGTGCCAGCTCACCACCGTCGGAGGTAGCCTACGAGCAGTACTTC. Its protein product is CASSPPSEVAYEQYF.

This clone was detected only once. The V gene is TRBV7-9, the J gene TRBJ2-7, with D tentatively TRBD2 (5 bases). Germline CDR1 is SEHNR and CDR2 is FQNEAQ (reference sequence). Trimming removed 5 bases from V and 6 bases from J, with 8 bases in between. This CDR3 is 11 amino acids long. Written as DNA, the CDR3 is TGTGCCAGCAGCCCCGGGGTCGAGCAGTACTTC. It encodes CASSPGVEQYF.

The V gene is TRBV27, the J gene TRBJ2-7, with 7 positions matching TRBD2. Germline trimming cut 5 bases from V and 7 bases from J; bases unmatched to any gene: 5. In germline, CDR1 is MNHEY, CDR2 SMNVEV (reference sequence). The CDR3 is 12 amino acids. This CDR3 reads CASSHPAGEQYF. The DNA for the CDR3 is TGTGCCAGCAGTCACCCAGCGGGGGAGCAGTACTTC.

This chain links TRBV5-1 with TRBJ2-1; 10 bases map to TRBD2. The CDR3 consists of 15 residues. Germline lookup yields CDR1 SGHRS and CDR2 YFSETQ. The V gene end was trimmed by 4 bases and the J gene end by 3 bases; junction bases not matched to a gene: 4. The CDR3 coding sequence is TGCGCCAGCAGCCACGGACTAGCGGACTACAATGAGCAGTTCTTC. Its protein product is CASSHGLADYNEQFF.

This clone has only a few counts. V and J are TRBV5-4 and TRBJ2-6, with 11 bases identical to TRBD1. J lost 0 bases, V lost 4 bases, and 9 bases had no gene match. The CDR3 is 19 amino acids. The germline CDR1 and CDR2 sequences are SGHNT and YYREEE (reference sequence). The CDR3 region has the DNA TGTGCCAGCAGCCCGCGGACAGGGGGCACAGGCTCTGGGGCCAACGTCCTGACTTTC. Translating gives CASSPRTGGTGSGANVLTF.

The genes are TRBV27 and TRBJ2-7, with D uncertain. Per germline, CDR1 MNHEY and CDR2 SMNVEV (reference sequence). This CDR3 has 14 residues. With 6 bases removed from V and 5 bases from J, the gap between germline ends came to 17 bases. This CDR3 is CASSLTQTVHEQYF. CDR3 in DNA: TGTGCCAGCAGCCTGACACAAACGGTACACGAGCAGTACTTC.

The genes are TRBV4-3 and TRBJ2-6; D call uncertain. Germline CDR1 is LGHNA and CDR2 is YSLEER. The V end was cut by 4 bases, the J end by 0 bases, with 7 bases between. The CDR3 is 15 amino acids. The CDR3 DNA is TGCGCCAGCAGCCCAAGGAGCTCTGGGGCCAACGTCCTGACTTTC. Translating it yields CASSPRSSGANVLTF.

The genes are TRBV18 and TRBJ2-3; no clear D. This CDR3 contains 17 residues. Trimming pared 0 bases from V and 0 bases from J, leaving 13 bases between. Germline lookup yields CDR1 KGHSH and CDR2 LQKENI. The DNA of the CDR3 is TGTGCCAGCTCACCACCCATGGAGTGGCGAAGCACAGATACGCAGTATTTT. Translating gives CASSPPMEWRSTDTQYF.

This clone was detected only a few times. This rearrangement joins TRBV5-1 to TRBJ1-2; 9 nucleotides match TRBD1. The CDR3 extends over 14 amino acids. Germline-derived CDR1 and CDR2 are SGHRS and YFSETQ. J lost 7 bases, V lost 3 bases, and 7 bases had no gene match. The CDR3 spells CASSSGTGFSGYTF. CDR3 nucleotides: TGCGCCAGCAGCTCGGGGACAGGGTTCTCTGGCTACACCTTC.

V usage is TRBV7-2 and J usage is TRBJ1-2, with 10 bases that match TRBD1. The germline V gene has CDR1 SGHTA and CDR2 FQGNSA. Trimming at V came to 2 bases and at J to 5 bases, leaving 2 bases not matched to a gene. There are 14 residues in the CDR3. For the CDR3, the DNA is TGTGCCAGCAGCTTAAGGGGACAGGGGTATGGCTACACCTTC. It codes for CASSLRGQGYGYTF.

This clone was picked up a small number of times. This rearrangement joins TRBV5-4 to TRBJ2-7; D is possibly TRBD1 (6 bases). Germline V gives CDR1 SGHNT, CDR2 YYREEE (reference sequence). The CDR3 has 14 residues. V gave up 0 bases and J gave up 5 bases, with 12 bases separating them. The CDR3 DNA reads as TGTGCCAGCAGCTTGGAACAGGGAATCGACGAGCAGTACTTC. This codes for CASSLEQGIDEQYF.

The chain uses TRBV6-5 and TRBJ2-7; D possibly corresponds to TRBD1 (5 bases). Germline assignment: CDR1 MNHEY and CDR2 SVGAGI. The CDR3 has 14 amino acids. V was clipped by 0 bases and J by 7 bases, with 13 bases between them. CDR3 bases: TGTGCCAGCAGTTACTCGGACAAATCGAGGGAGCAGTACTTC. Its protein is CASSYSDKSREQYF.

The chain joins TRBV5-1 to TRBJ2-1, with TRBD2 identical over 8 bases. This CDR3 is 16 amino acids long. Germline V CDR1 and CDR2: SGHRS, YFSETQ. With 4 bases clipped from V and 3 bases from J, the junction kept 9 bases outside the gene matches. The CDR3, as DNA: TGCGCCAGCAGCCCTACTAGCGGACCGTTCTACAATGAGCAGTTCTTC. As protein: CASSPTSGPFYNEQFF.